This entry concerns a single T cell receptor beta chain. The data stem from a study of blood T cell repertoires in COVID-19. Study details: Both acute and convalescent COVID-19 samples were obtained from the United States, Italy and Spain. The analysed material was cDNA or gDNA that came from T cells, B-cell-depleted T cells, or PBMCs.

CDR1 is SGHRS, CDR2 YFSETQ, per germline. The CDR3 covers 13 residues. V lost 1 base and J 3 bases, leaving 7 bases between the germline ends. In the original processing: Estimation of nucleated cell counts relied on the amplification of reference gene primers. Sequencing was performed with immunoSEQ multiplex PCR; in TCRdb, only in-frame clones are kept and a portion is missing. That table gives V, J and clone size, and the DNA gave D and trimming. The data hold 150,000 to 200,000 clones, with about 86% observed a single time. The chain joins TRBV5-1 to TRBJ1-1; D remains ambiguous. Sequenced sample: peripheral blood. The clonotype was recovered from a woman at least 80 years old with acute or convalescent COVID-19. This CDR3 is CASSLNGDTEAFF. The CDR3 nucleotides read TGCGCCAGCAGCTTGAACGGGGACACTGAAGCTTTCTTT.